This paragraph reports one T cell receptor beta chain. CDR1 is PRHDT and CDR2 is FYEKMQ in the germline V gene (reference sequence). The CDR3 has 15 amino acids. Germline trimming cut 2 bases from V and 8 bases from J; bases unmatched to any gene: 9. TCRdb's copy holds only in-frame clones and misses some; the assay was immunoSEQ multiplex PCR. The sample lists around 300,000 clones, 75% to 90% occurring once. This sample was taken from a study of blood T cell repertoires in COVID-19. Looking at the study overall: In each case, the material was cDNA or gDNA derived from T cells, B-cell-depleted T cells, or PBMCs.

The chain uses TRBV13 and TRBJ2-1; 7 nucleotides agree with TRBD1. The sequence came from a man aged 45 to 65 with acute or convalescent COVID-19. Material for sequencing was peripheral blood. CDR3 coding DNA: TGTGCCAGCAGCTTAAGGGCAGGGGGTGCGGATGAGCAGTTCTTC. It is translated as CASSLRAGGADEQFF.